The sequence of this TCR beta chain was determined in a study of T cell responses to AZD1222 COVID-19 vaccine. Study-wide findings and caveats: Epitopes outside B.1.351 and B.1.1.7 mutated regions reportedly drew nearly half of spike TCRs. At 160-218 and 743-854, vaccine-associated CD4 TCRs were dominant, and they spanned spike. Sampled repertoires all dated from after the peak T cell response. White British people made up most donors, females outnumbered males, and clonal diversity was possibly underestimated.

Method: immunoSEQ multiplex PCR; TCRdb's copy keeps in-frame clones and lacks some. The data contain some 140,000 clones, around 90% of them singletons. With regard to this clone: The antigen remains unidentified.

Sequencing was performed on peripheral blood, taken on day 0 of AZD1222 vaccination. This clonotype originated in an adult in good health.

CDR3 residues: CASSFVPGSRREQFF. CDR3 bases: TGTGCCAGCAGTTTTGTCCCCGGGAGTCGTCGCGAGCAGTTCTTC. V and J are TRBV27 and TRBJ2-1; D is perhaps TRBD2 (6 bases). With 3 bases removed from V and 10 bases from J, the gap between germline ends came to 19 bases. The germline V gene has CDR1 MNHEY and CDR2 SMNVEV (reference sequence). The CDR3 covers 15 residues.